This is a list of T cell receptor beta chains from one sample in a study of cytomegalovirus exposure and HLA in healthy donors. The table came from immunoSEQ multiplex PCR; TCRdb's copy has only in-frame clones and leaves some out. The sample holds about 120,000 clones, 81% seen once. Sequencing input: PBMCs. The receptors originated from a woman between 35 and 50 years old in good health and CMV-seronegative. Each CDR3 is given without its conserved first and last residue. The order of the fields is CDR3 length, V gene, clone size, J gene, CDR3 protein. Size is stated for part of the rows, as once, few or many counts, or as a class when the clone is expanded.

length: 10
V: TRBV2
size: once
J: TRBJ2-7
CDR3: ASSLIKYEQY

length: 12
V: TRBV6-6
size: .
J: TRBJ2-7
CDR3: ASSTGQGGYEQY

length: 14
V: TRBV11-2
size: .
J: TRBJ2-7
CDR3: ASSFIGTSGTYEQY

length: 14
V: TRBV27
size: once
J: TRBJ2-1
CDR3: ASSSTPLAAYNEQF

length: 11
V: TRBV29-1
size: .
J: TRBJ1-1
CDR3: SVGGTGTGGAF

length: 8
V: TRBV29-1
size: .
J: TRBJ2-7
CDR3: SVESYEQY

length: 13
V: TRBV27
size: .
J: TRBJ2-3
CDR3: ASSLAGGPADTQY

length: 13
V: TRBV5-4
size: .
J: TRBJ2-7
CDR3: ASSHLGTGGHEQY

length: 10
V: TRBV10-2
size: once
J: TRBJ2-7
CDR3: ASWGQGNEQY

length: 16
V: TRBV18
size: once
J: TRBJ2-3
CDR3: ASSLTSGSTSVTDTQY

length: 13
V: TRBV28
size: once
J: TRBJ2-3
CDR3: ASRLAGSSTDTQY

length: 11
V: TRBV6-5
size: .
J: TRBJ1-1
CDR3: AISESGDTEAF

length: 16
V: TRBV21-1
size: .
J: TRBJ1-5
CDR3: ASSKDGTDTRSNQPQH

length: 15
V: TRBV18
size: .
J: TRBJ1-5
CDR3: ASSPLRLRTGEQPQH

length: 12
V: TRBV10-3
size: .
J: TRBJ1-1
CDR3: AINSGPSQAEAF

length: 13
V: TRBV7-9
size: .
J: TRBJ2-3
CDR3: ASSLASLLADTQY

length: 11
V: TRBV11-2
size: once
J: TRBJ1-2
CDR3: ASSSDRAEGYT

length: 12
V: TRBV10-3
size: .
J: TRBJ2-5
CDR3: AISEAAGGVTQY

length: 12
V: TRBV7-2
size: .
J: TRBJ1-2
CDR3: ASSYREVGYGYT

length: 14
V: TRBV2
size: .
J: TRBJ1-5
CDR3: ASSEANRDRDRPQH

length: 13
V: TRBV7-9
size: once
J: TRBJ1-1
CDR3: ASKFQGAGGTEAF

length: 13
V: TRBV10-1
size: few
J: TRBJ1-1
CDR3: ASSSGDTRSTEAF

length: 12
V: TRBV6-1
size: .
J: TRBJ2-1
CDR3: ASSGAFLYNEQF

length: 13
V: TRBV5-1
size: .
J: TRBJ2-1
CDR3: ASSSGTSGSNEQF

length: 12
V: TRBV19
size: .
J: TRBJ1-1
CDR3: ASSLPGRGTEAF

length: 14
V: TRBV7-6
size: .
J: TRBJ2-1
CDR3: ASSPLAGGSRNEQF

length: 14
V: TRBV5-1
size: once
J: TRBJ1-2
CDR3: ASRPGTGKTNYGYT

length: 12
V: TRBV5-1
size: .
J: TRBJ1-1
CDR3: ASSFKQGSGEAF

length: 11
V: TRBV6-1
size: .
J: TRBJ1-4
CDR3: VSRFGGNEKLF

length: 14
V: TRBV19
size: .
J: TRBJ1-5
CDR3: ASSIGTGYSNQPQH

length: 14
V: TRBV5-6
size: .
J: TRBJ2-1
CDR3: ASSRGGGLGYNEQF

length: 14
V: TRBV4-2
size: .
J: TRBJ2-2
CDR3: ASSRRGGLNTGELF

length: 14
V: TRBV5-1
size: once
J: TRBJ2-7
CDR3: ASSWTSRLWLGEQY

length: 12
V: TRBV6-5
size: once
J: TRBJ2-7
CDR3: ASSGQGRTYEQY

length: 14
V: TRBV7-9
size: .
J: TRBJ2-7
CDR3: ASSLGQGGSGYEQY

length: 13
V: TRBV5-4
size: .
J: TRBJ2-2
CDR3: ASSTRQGNTGELF

length: 13
V: TRBV18
size: .
J: TRBJ2-7
CDR3: ASSQSGTGAYEQY

length: 15
V: TRBV9
size: .
J: TRBJ1-6
CDR3: ASSVGRGSSYNSPLH

length: 12
V: TRBV7-3
size: .
J: TRBJ2-3
CDR3: ASSLAGPTDTQY

length: 14
V: TRBV6-1
size: .
J: TRBJ2-7
CDR3: ASSEISGGGNYEQY

length: 13
V: TRBV7-3
size: once
J: TRBJ2-3
CDR3: ASSLRQGGTDTQY

length: 14
V: TRBV5-1
size: .
J: TRBJ2-2
CDR3: ASSLTVAGVAGELF

length: 14
V: TRBV11-2
size: .
J: TRBJ1-1
CDR3: ASSLKFGVSVTEAF

length: 12
V: TRBV5-4
size: once
J: TRBJ2-5
CDR3: ASRRQGAGETQY

length: 12
V: TRBV5-1
size: .
J: TRBJ2-7
CDR3: ASSAQTGTYEQY

length: 12
V: TRBV6-5
size: .
J: TRBJ1-1
CDR3: ASSSAGVNTEAF